The 18 T cell receptor beta chains in this list originate from one sample, sequenced in a study of response to subunit inactivated influenza vaccine (dated by TCRdb to 2017 to 2018). Library construction relied on RT-PCR. Instrument on record: Illumina HiSeq 2500. TCRdb trimmed public reads at Q25 via fastp, called clones via MiXCR and kept in-frame beta chains. CDR3 protein sequences are deduplicated, and each keeps its most common genes and DNA. The sample table lists hundreds of thousands of distinct CDR3 sequences, approximately 7.1% of them with a count of one. Roughly 13% of the sample goes to the ten largest clones. The sample here was PBMCs from blood, taken around 25 months after vaccination. The origin of the receptors is a man between 50 and 69 years old who received an inactivated influenza vaccine. Donor details come from another sample of the same person, matched by shared clones.

The chain uses TRBV28 and TRBJ2-3; the match to TRBD1 covers 7 bases. After removal of 6 bases from V and 0 bases from J, the junction contained 18 bases not matched to a gene. CDR3 length: 19 residues. Germline V gene lookup returns CDR1 MDHEN and CDR2 SYDVKM. The DNA of the CDR3 is TGTGCCAGCAGGGTTTCCGGGACAGACCCCACCACTAGCACAGATACGCAGTATTTT. It codes for CASRVSGTDPTTSTDTQYF.

V and J are TRBV14 and TRBJ2-2, with D uncertain. Per the germline V gene, CDR1 is SGHDN and CDR2 is FVKESK. V shed 5 bases and J shed 2 bases, with 12 bases lying between them. CDR3 length: 15 residues. This chain's CDR3 is CASSGRLLNTGELFF. Written as DNA, the CDR3 is TGTGCCAGCAGCGGGCGACTTCTTAACACCGGGGAGCTGTTTTTT.

This clonotype was observed at least ten times. CDR3 residues: CASSSYAISSYEQYF. CDR3 nucleotide sequence: TGTGCCAGCAGTTCTTACGCCATAAGCTCCTACGAGCAGTACTTC. The V call is TRBV27, the J call TRBJ2-7; D unresolved. The CDR3 is 15 amino acids. Germline CDR1 is MNHEY and CDR2 is SMNVEV (reference sequence). Trimming cost V 4 bases and J 0 bases, with 13 bases left between them.

This clonotype was seen ten or more times. The CDR3: CASSKNRDWNTGELFF. CDR3 nucleotides: TGTGCCAGCAGTAAAAACAGGGACTGGAACACCGGGGAGCTGTTTTTT. The rearrangement joins TRBV6-1 to TRBJ2-2, with D perhaps matching TRBD1 or TRBD2 (6 bases each). This CDR3 has 16 residues. The V end lost 5 bases, the J end lost 1 base, and 14 bases lay between the germline ends. The germline CDR1 and CDR2 sequences are MNHNS and SASEGT.

At least ten counts were recorded for this clonotype. The chain's CDR3 is CASSFSTGGNEQFF. CDR3 DNA sequence: TGTGCCAGCAGCTTTAGCACGGGAGGTAATGAGCAGTTCTTC. The chain has TRBV27 and TRBJ2-1; the match to TRBD2 covers 7 bases. Trimming cost V 6 bases and J 7 bases; bases outside gene matches: 9. CDR1 is MNHEY, CDR2 SMNVEV, per germline (reference sequence). The CDR3 extends over 14 amino acids.

This clonotype was counted only a few times. This chain uses TRBV5-1 with TRBJ2-1; TRBD2 might be the D (5 bases). Germline V gene data show CDR1 as SGHRS and CDR2 as YFSETQ. The CDR3 is made up of 14 amino acids. Trimming removed 6 bases at V and 10 bases at J, with 20 bases between. The CDR3 is CASTDGAPGGEQFF. The CDR3 DNA reads as TGCGCCAGCACCGACGGTGCTCCCGGCGGGGAGCAGTTCTTC.

This clonotype occurred a few times. This chain connects TRBV7-9 to TRBJ2-3; 10 bases agree with TRBD2. V lost 4 bases to trimming and J lost 4 bases; unmatched junction nucleotides: 8. The CDR3 has 16 residues. CDR1 is SEHNR, CDR2 FQNEAQ, per germline (reference sequence). Written as DNA, the CDR3 is TGTGCCAGCAGCTCACATCAGCGGGAGGGCGCAGATACGCAGTATTTT. This gives the protein CASSSHQREGADTQYF.

The V gene is TRBV7-2, the J gene TRBJ2-5, with no clear D. The germline V gene encodes CDR1 SGHTA and CDR2 FQGNSA. This CDR3 is built from 12 residues. Trimming removed 5 bases at V and 1 base at J, with 5 bases between. CDR3 in DNA: TGTGCCAGCAGCACTCCCCAAGAGACCCAGTACTTC. This sequence encodes CASSTPQETQYF.

The rearrangement uses TRBV7-2 and TRBJ2-3, with TRBD1 matching over 7 bases. V dropped 5 bases and J dropped 0; count of bases not matched to a gene: 11. Per the germline V gene, CDR1 is SGHTA and CDR2 is FQGNSA. There are 17 residues in the CDR3. CDR3: CASSRWGRDRSTDTQYF. For the CDR3, the DNA is TGTGCCAGCAGCCGTTGGGGCCGGGACAGAAGCACAGATACGCAGTATTTT.

This clonotype showed up many times. The rearrangement links TRBV29-1 to TRBJ2-2, with 9 bases fitting TRBD2. The CDR3 is 14 residues long. The V gene's germline CDR1 is SQVTM and CDR2 ANQGSEA. J lost 4 bases, V lost 5 bases, and 5 bases had no gene match. CDR3 bases: TGCAGCGTTCCGACTAGCGGTTTCACCGGGGAGCTGTTTTTT. It codes for CSVPTSGFTGELFF.

The chain is built from TRBV4-2 and TRBJ2-7, with unresolved D. Germline V lookup: CDR1 LGHNA, CDR2 YNFKEQ. The CDR3 is 16 amino acids. Deletions cut 4 bases from V and 3 bases from J, with 19 bases between. The CDR3 bases are TGTGCCAGCAGCCGGGTTGACGGTCTGATTCTCTACGAGCAGTACTTC. Translated: CASSRVDGLILYEQYF.

This clonotype has ten or more counts. The chain recombines TRBV7-9 with TRBJ2-2; TRBD2 agrees at 8 bases. The CDR3 has 14 residues. The germline V gene has CDR1 SEHNR and CDR2 FQNEAQ (reference sequence). The V gene end was trimmed by 6 bases and the J gene end by 4 bases; junction bases not matched to a gene: 4. The CDR3 sequence is CASSSGTTTGELFF. CDR3 nucleotide sequence: TGTGCCAGCAGTAGCGGGACTACCACCGGGGAGCTGTTTTTT.

There are a few counts of this clonotype. The chain combines TRBV20-1 with TRBJ2-7, with D unclear. V was clipped by 4 bases and J by 3 bases, with 10 bases between them. CDR3 length: 12 residues. Germline CDR1 and CDR2: DFQATT and SNEGSKA (reference sequence). CDR3 sequence (DNA): TGCAGTGCTAACTGGGGAAACTACGAGCAGTACTTC. Translated: CSANWGNYEQYF.

This clonotype was recorded at least ten times. The chain recombines TRBV15 with TRBJ2-3; D assignment may be TRBD1 or TRBD2 (5 bases each). The length of the CDR3 is 15 residues. Trimming shortened V by 3 bases and J by 2 bases, and 12 bases separated the two germline ends. Germline V gene lookup returns CDR1 LNHNV and CDR2 YYDKDF (reference sequence). In DNA form, the CDR3 reads TGTGCCACCAGCAGGGGGGAAACAGCCACAGATACGCAGTATTTT. It encodes CATSRGETATDTQYF.

The chain joins TRBV7-6 to TRBJ2-2; 11 positions match TRBD2. CDR1 is SGHVS and CDR2 is FNYEAQ in the germline V gene. The CDR3 totals 19 residues. V dropped 0 bases and J dropped 4; count of bases not matched to a gene: 10. This chain's CDR3 is CASSLASWGGTSGTGELFF. The DNA for the CDR3 is TGTGCCAGCAGCTTAGCGAGTTGGGGGGGGACTAGCGGCACCGGGGAGCTGTTTTTT. Full variable domain (remainder filled in from reference TRBV7-6 and TRBJ2-2): GAGVSQSPRYKVTKRGQDVALRCDPISGHVSLYWYRQALGQGPEFLTYFNYEAQQDKSGLPNDRFSAERPEGSISTLTIQRTEQRDSAMYRCASSLASWGGTSGTGELFFGEGSRLTVL.

This clonotype was seen ten or more times. The CDR3 coding sequence is TGCGCCAGCAGCCAACCCAATGAGCAGTTCTTC. Translating it yields CASSQPNEQFF. The J gene is TRBJ2-1, the V gene TRBV4-1; D gene uncertain. Per germline, CDR1 MGHRA and CDR2 YSYEKL. The CDR3 consists of 11 residues. V lost 2 bases to trimming and J lost 6 bases, with 2 bases between them.

This clonotype has just a few counts. The V call is TRBV27, the J call TRBJ1-5; TRBD1 matches 10 bases. Germline V gene sequence: CDR1 MNHEY, CDR2 SMNVEV (reference sequence). This CDR3 region has 16 residues. V shed 4 bases, J shed 4 bases, and the junction held 7 bases outside the gene matches. CDR3: CASSSGWDRGNQPQHF. The CDR3 DNA reads TGTGCCAGCAGTTCTGGCTGGGACAGGGGAAATCAGCCCCAGCATTTT.

The sample holds many counts of this clonotype. This chain uses TRBV24-1 with TRBJ2-3; 7 nucleotides agree with TRBD2. This CDR3 has 16 residues. Losses at the gene ends were 4 bases for V and 3 bases for J; bases not matched to a gene: 9. Germline CDR1 reads KGHDR; CDR2 reads SFDVKD. DNA for the CDR3: TGTGCCACCAGTGACCCGGAGCGGGGAGCAACAGATACGCAGTATTTT. It codes for CATSDPERGATDTQYF.